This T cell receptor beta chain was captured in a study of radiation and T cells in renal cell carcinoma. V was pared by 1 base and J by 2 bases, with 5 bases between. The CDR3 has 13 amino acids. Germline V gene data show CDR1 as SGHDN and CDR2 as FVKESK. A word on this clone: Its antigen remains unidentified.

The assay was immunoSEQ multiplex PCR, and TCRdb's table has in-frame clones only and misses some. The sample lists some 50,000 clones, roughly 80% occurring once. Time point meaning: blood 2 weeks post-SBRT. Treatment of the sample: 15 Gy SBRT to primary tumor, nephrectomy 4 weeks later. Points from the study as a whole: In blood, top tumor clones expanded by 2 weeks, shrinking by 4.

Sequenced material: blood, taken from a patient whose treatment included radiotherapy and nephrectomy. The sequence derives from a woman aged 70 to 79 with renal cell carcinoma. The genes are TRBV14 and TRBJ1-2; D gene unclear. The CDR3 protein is CASSQAGNYGYTF. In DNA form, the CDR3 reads TGTGCCAGCAGCCAAGCCGGGAACTATGGCTACACCTTC.